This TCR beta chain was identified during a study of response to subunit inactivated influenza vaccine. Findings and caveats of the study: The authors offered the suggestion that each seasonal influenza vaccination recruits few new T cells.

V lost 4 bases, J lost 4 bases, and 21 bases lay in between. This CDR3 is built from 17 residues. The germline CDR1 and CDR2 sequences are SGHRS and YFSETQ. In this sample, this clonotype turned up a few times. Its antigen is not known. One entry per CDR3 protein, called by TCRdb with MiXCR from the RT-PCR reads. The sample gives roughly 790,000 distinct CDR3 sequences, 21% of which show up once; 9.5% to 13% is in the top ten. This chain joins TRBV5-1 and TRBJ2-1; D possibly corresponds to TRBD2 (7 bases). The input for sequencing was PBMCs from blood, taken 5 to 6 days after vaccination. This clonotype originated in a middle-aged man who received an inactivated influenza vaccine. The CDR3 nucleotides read TGCGCCAGCAGCGCACAGGGCGGGGGTATGAGTTACAATGAGCAGTTCTTC. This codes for CASSAQGGGMSYNEQFF.